This is a list of T cell receptor beta chains from one sample in a study of glioma-infiltrating T cells. TCRdb itself ran the multiplex PCR reads through MiXCR, one entry per CDR3 protein. The sample carries around 130,000 distinct CDR3 sequences, roughly a quarter recorded once. The sample comprised glioma tissue, nonneoplastic brain tissue, or PBMCs (not recorded which). The receptors were sampled from a human donor with low-grade glioma or glioblastoma, undergoing nonglioma brain surgery, or in good health (not recorded which). Each CDR3 is given without its conserved first and last residue.

TRBJ2-5 TRBV24-1 ATSVGGLGQETQY
TRBJ2-5 TRBV18 ASSPRTVKETQY
TRBJ1-3 TRBV6-6 ASSYSSPNSGNTIY
TRBJ2-5 TRBV2 ASSRRVAGGGQETQY
TRBJ2-1 TRBV7-2 ASSLDLGAFYNEQF
TRBJ2-3 TRBV4-1 ASSRGTGVVDTQY
TRBJ2-1 TRBV28 ASILSGGNEQF
TRBJ2-3 TRBV7-3 ASRPTGADTQY
TRBJ1-5 TRBV7-9 ASSFISTDSNQPQH
TRBJ2-3 TRBV2 ASRLRQGLPDTQY
TRBJ2-1 TRBV28 ASSLAGDYNEQF
TRBJ2-3 TRBV7-2 ASSPGDRGTDTQY
TRBJ2-2 TRBV24-1 ATSDSQTGTSTGELF
TRBJ1-1 TRBV28 ASSPPRENTEAF
TRBJ2-1 TRBV12-3/TRBV12-4 ASSQLYSEQF
TRBJ2-2 TRBV15 ATSRDPGQGGRGTGELF
TRBJ2-5 TRBV11-3 ASSPSGQETQY
TRBJ2-3 TRBV2 ASSPGSARGTDTQY
TRBJ1-4 TRBV7-9 ASSLDGRPTNEKLF
TRBJ2-1 TRBV20-1 SARVSLGDNEQF
TRBJ1-3 TRBV11-1 ASSQERFGQGRNTIY
TRBJ2-2 TRBV14 ASSQELGGELF
TRBJ2-5 TRBV7-2 ASSLARGGGGLEETQY
TRBJ1-2 TRBV29-1 SVEEAGSNGYT
TRBJ2-3 TRBV7-9 ASSPPTDTQY
TRBJ1-5 TRBV10-2 ASSDGGGNNQPQH
TRBJ2-2 TRBV15 ATSRAGANTGELF
TRBJ2-2 TRBV25-1 ATETGVGTGELF
TRBJ1-2 TRBV7-3 ASGEGPYGYT
TRBJ1-1 TRBV19 ASSIWAANTEAF
TRBJ1-1 TRBV6-1 ASSAGGWTEAF
TRBJ1-5 TRBV5-1 ASSSTGGYQPQH